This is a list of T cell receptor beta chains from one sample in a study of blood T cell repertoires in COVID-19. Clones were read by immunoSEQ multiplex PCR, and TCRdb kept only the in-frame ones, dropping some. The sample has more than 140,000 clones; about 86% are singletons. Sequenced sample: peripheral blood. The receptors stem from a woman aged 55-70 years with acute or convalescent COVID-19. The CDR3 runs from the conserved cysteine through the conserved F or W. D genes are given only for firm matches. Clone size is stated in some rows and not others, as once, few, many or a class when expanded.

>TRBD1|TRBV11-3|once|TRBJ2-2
CASSNRDSPPGELFF
TGTGCCAGCAGCAACCGGGACAGCCCACCGGGGGAGCTGTTTTTT
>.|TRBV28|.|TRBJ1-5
CASRLSPLSNQPQHF
TGTGCCAGCCGTTTATCTCCCCTTAGCAATCAGCCCCAGCATTTT
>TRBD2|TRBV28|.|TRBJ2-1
CASSGRTSGGVYNEQFF
TGTGCCAGCAGTGGTAGGACTAGCGGGGGGGTTTACAATGAGCAGTTCTTC
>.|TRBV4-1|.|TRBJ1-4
CASSQVFGSTEKLFF
TGCGCCAGCAGCCAAGTATTCGGGTCTACTGAAAAACTGTTTTTT
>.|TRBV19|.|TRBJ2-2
CASSRDGDNGELFF
TGTGCCAGTAGTCGGGATGGGGATAACGGGGAGCTGTTTTTT
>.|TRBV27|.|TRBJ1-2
CASSRTQESYGYTF
TGTGCCAGCAGTCGGACTCAGGAGAGCTATGGCTACACCTTC
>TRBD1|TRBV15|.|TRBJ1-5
CATSRNRGNQPQHF
TGTGCCACCAGCAGGAACAGGGGAAATCAGCCCCAGCATTTT
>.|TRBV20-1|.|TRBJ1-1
CSASTDTNTEAFF
TGCAGTGCTAGTACGGACACTAACACTGAAGCTTTCTTT
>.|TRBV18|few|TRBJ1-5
CASSLRTGWDSNQPQHF
TGTGCCAGCTCACTCCGAACAGGGTGGGATAGCAATCAGCCCCAGCATTTT
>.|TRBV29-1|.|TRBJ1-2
CSVAFGREDGYTF
TGCAGCGTTGCCTTCGGCAGGGAGGATGGCTACACCTTC
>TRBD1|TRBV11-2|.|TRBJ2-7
CASSFGTGGSYEQYF
TGTGCCAGCAGCTTTGGGACAGGGGGTTCCTACGAGCAGTACTTC
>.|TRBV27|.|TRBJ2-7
CASSLHGRGRYEQYF
TGTGCCAGCAGTTTACACGGGCGGGGACGATACGAGCAGTACTTC
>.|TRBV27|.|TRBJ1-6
CASSLRLENSPLHF
TGTGCCAGCAGTCTCCGGTTGGAGAATTCACCCCTCCACTTT
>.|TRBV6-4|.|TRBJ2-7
CASSDPNDGLRSYEQYF
TGTGCCAGCAGTGACCCGAACGACGGGTTGAGATCCTACGAGCAGTACTTC
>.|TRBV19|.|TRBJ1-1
CASMRTGGLSQGTEAFF
TGTGCCAGTATGAGGACGGGGGGGCTCTCTCAGGGGACTGAAGCTTTCTTT
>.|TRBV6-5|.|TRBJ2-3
CAHRGTGFEDTQYF
TGTGCTCATAGAGGAACAGGGTTTGAAGATACGCAGTATTTT
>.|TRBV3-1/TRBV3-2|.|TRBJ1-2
CASSQFLGGSYGYTF
TGTGCCAGCAGCCAGTTCTTAGGAGGGAGCTATGGCTACACCTTC
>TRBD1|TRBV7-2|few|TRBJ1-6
CASSQRTGDNSPLHF
TGTGCCAGCAGCCAGAGGACAGGGGATAATTCACCCCTCCACTTT
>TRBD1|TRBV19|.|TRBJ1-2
CASNFKGAANYGYTF
TGTGCCAGTAACTTTAAGGGGGCGGCGAACTATGGCTACACCTTC
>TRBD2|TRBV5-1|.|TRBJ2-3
CASSSLGGEGDTQYF
TGCGCCAGCAGCTCCCTAGGAGGGGAGGGAGATACGCAGTATTTT
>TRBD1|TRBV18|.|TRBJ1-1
CASSPRRGQNTEAFF
TGTGCCAGCTCACCACGAAGGGGGCAGAACACTGAAGCTTTCTTT
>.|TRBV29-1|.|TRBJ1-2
CSAVLEGAYGYTF
TGCAGCGCTGTTCTGGAAGGGGCCTATGGCTACACCTTC
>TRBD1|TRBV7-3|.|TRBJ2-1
CASAQGQGYNEQFF
TGTGCCAGCGCGCAAGGACAGGGATACAATGAGCAGTTCTTC
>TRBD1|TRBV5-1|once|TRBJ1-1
CASSSTTGSIEAFF
TGCGCCAGCAGCTCCACGACAGGGTCTATTGAAGCTTTCTTT